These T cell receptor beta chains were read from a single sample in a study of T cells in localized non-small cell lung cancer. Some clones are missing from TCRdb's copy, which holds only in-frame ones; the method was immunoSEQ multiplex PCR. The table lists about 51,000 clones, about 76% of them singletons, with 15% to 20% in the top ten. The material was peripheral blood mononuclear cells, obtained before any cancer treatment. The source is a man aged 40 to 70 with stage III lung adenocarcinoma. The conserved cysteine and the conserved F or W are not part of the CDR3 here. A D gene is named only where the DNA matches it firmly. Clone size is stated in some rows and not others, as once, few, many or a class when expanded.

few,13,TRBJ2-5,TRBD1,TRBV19,ASSIGTGAQETQY
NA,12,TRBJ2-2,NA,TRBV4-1,ASSQERRAGELF
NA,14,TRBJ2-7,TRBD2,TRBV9,ASSPRASGGPNEQY
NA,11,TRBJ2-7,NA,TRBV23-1,ASSRVGHYEQY
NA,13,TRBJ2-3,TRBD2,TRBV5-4,ASSPRLAGGDTQY
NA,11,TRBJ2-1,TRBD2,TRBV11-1,ASSFDRGDEQF
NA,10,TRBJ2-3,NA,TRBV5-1,ASSLTTDTQY
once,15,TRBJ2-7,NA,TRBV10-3,AISDDASPSPHYEQY
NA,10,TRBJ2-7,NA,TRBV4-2,ASSPGDYEQY
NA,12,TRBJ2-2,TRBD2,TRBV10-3,ATRAGVGTGELF
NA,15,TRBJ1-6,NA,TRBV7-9,ASTLTRRGGGESPLH
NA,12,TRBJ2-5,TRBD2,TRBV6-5,ASSSAGGLETQY
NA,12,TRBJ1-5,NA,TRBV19,ASRFNWGNQPQH
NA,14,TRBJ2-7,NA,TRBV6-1,ASSEGGTSFSYEQY
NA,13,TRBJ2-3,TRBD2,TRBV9,ASSVAGGQSDTQY
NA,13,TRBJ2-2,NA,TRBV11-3,ASSLGGTHTGELF
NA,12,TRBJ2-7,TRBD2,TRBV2,ARTSGTNPYEQY
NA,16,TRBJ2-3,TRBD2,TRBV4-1,ASSRLAGGLPPTDTQY
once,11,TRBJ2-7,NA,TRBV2,ASTAGISYEQY
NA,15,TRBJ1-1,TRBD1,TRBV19,ASSMYVQGAPNTEAF
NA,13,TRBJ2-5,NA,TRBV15,ATSRDPQAQETQY
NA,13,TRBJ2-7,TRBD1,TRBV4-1,ASSQGTGTFYEQY
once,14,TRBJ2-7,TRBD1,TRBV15,ATSSDTGGFSYEQY
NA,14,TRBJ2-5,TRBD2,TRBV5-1,ASSAGTSGGQETQY
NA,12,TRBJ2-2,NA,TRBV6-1,ASKRVSDTGELF
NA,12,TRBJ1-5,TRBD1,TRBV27,ASSLLQGAQPQH
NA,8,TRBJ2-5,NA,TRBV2,ASVKETQY
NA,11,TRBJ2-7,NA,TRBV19,ASSFQDTYEQY
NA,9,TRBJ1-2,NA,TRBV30,AWYHSHGYT
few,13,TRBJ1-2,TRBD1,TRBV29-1,SVEYRGQELGGYT
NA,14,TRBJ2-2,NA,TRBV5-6,ASSLYRGSYTGELF
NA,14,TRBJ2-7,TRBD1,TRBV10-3,AISEANRGLSYEQY
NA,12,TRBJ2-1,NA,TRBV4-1,ASSQEARGNEQF
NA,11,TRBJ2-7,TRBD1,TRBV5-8,ASSQSQGTEQY
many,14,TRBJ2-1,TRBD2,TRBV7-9,ASSGTGTISYNEQF
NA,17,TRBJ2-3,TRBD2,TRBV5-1,ASSSAPKFTSGGTDTQY
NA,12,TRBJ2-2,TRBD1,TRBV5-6,ASSLGTGVGELF